What follows are 10 T cell receptor beta chains derived from one specimen sequenced in a study of tumor-infiltrating lymphocytes in primary liver carcinoma. Unsorted whole blood supplied the blood RNA, and germline DNA was isolated too. A primer matching the constant region was used to make TCR beta cDNA from approximately 500 ng of total RNA. Three-round nested multiplex PCR performed with slightly modified ARM-PCR produced the TCR beta libraries. TRBV1-TRBV30 forward and Cbeta reverse primers drove the first two approximately 10-cycle rounds. One entry per CDR3 protein, called by TCRdb with MiXCR from the multiplex PCR reads. This table holds about 310,000 distinct CDR3 sequences, about 50% found once. The sample consisted of peripheral blood. These receptors came from a woman aged 25-40 years with primary liver carcinoma and hepatitis B virus infection.

This clonotype was seen only a few times. The J gene is TRBJ2-1, the V gene TRBV10-3; a weak D match, TRBD1 (5 bases). CDR3 size: 17 residues. Trimming removed 0 bases from V and 0 bases from J, with 12 bases in between. Germline V gene lookup returns CDR1 ENHRY and CDR2 SYGVKD. The CDR3 loop reads CAISESGATGSYNEQFF. Here the CDR3 DNA reads TGTGCCATCAGTGAGTCAGGGGCTACTGGCTCCTACAATGAGCAGTTCTTC.

Regarding this clonotype: This CDR3 fails to terminate in the conserved phenylalanine or tryptophan, so it likely reflects a read error. The chain uses TRBV28 and TRBJ2-1, with unresolved D. The germline CDR1 and CDR2 sequences are MDHEN and SYDVKM. The CDR3 contains 11 residues. The CDR3 DNA reads as TGTGTCAGCAGTTTTAGGACTGAGCAGTTCTCC. It encodes CVSSFRTEQFS.

Regarding this clonotype: Being one base from a much bigger clone, this may be a read error. The V gene is TRBV12-3 or TRBV12-4, the J gene TRBJ2-1; D is ambiguous. The CDR3 runs to 16 residues. V was trimmed by 0 bases and J by 7 bases, leaving 16 bases between them. CDR3 bases: TGTGCCAGCAGTTTAGCGAAAGGGCTAGTTCGAAATGAGCAGTTCTTC. Amino acid sequence: CASSLAKGLVRNEQFF.

The chain carries TRBV6-6 and TRBJ2-2, with 9 nucleotides matching TRBD2. V lost 0 bases and J lost 9; bases outside the gene matches: 8. CDR3 length: 16 residues. Germline values: CDR1 MNHNY, CDR2 SVGAGI (reference sequence). This chain's CDR3 is CASSYSGTSRTWELFF. CDR3 in DNA: TGTGCCAGCAGTTACTCCGGGACTAGCAGGACCTGGGAGCTGTTTTTT.

Concerning this clonotype: Given a much more abundant clone one base away, this may be a read error. This rearrangement joins TRBV29-1 to TRBJ2-1, with unresolved D. The germline V gene has CDR1 SQVTM and CDR2 ANQGSEA. V lost 8 bases and J lost 2, with 16 bases in between. This CDR3 spans 14 amino acids. The CDR3 DNA sequence: TGCAGCTCGAGCGTGCGAGTTGCCTACAATGAGCAGTTCTTC. Encoded protein: CSSSVRVAYNEQFF.

Concerning this clonotype: Just one base apart from a much larger clone, this may be a read error. J is TRBJ2-3 and V is TRBV29-1, with 8 bases lining up with TRBD2. This CDR3 spans 16 amino acids. Germline V gene data show CDR1 as SQVTM and CDR2 as ANQGSEA. The CDR3 nucleotides read TGCAGCGTTGAAGAACGAGACGGGAGGGCCCGAGATACGCGGTATTTT. Translated: CSVEERDGRARDTRYF.

In regard to this clonotype: A read error may account for a junction end that differs from germline. The genes are TRBV11-2 and TRBJ1-2; D call uncertain. Germline lookup yields CDR1 SGHAT and CDR2 FQNNGV. The CDR3 covers 12 residues. In DNA form, the CDR3 reads TGTGCTAGCAGCTCCCGGGATAAAGGCTACACCTTC. It yields the protein CASSSRDKGYTF.

Concerning this clonotype: The junction and the germline gene differ at one end; a read error may be behind it. The rearrangement links TRBV12-3 or TRBV12-4 to TRBJ2-6; weak D call: TRBD1 (5 bases). The CDR3 extends over 15 amino acids. In DNA, the CDR3 is TGTGCCAGCAGGATAGGTTTCTCTGGGGCCAACGTCCAGACTTTC. Its protein product is CASRIGFSGANVQTF.

This sequence joins TRBV6-6 and TRBJ1-4; D is uncertain. Germline V CDR1 and CDR2: MNHNY, SVGAGI (reference sequence). The length of the CDR3 is 17 residues. V was shortened by 7 bases and J by 8 bases, with 26 bases between the two germline ends. The CDR3 sequence: CASTSLGTRDGGEKLFF. The DNA of the CDR3 is TGTGCCAGCACCTCACTCGGAACACGGGATGGAGGAGAAAAACTGTTTTTT.

For this clonotype: A much larger clone sits a single nucleotide away, making a read error possible. The CDR3: CASTERAGDTWELFF. CDR3 bases: TGTGCCAGCACCGAGCGGGCAGGGGACACCTGGGAGCTGTTTTTT. The chain links TRBV7-8 to TRBJ2-2; either TRBD1 or TRBD2 may fit D (6 bases each). Germline assignment: CDR1 SGHVS and CDR2 FQNEAQ. The CDR3 consists of 15 residues.